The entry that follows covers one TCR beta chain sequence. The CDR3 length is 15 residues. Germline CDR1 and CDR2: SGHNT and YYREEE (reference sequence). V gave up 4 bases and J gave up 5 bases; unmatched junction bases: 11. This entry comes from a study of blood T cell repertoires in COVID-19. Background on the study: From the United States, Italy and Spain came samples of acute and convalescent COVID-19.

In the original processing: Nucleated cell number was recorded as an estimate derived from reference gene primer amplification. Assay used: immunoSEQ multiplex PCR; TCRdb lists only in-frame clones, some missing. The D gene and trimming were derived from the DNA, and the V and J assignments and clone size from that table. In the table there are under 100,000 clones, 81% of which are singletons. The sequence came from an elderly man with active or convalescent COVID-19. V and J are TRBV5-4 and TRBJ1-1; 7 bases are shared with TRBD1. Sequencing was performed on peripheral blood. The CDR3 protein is CASSLDSGGRTEAFF. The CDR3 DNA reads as TGTGCCAGCAGCCTGGACTCAGGGGGGCGAACTGAAGCTTTCTTT.